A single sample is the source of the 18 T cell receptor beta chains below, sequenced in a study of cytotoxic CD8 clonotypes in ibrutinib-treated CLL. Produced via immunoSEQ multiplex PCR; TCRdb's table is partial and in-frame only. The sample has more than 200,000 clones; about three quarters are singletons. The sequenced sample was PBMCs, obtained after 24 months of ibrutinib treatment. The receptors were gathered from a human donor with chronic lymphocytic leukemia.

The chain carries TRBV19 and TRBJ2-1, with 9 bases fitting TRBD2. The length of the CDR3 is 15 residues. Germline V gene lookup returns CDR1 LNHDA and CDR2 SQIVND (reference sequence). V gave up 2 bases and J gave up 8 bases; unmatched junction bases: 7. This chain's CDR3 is CASSITSGSGDEQFF. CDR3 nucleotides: TGTGCCAGTAGTATAACTAGCGGGTCCGGGGATGAGCAGTTCTTC.

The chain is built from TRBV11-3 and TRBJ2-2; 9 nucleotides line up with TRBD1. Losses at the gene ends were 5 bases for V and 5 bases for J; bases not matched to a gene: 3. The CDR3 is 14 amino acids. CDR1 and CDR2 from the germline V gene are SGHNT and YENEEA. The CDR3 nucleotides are TGTGCCAGCAGCCGGGACAGGGAAACCGGGGAGCTGTTTTTT. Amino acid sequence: CASSRDRETGELFF.

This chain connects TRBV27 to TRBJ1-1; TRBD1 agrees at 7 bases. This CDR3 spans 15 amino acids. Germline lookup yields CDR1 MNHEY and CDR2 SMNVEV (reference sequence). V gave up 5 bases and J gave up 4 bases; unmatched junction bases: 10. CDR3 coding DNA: TGTGCCAGCAGTACCCGACAGGGACGGGGCACTGAAGCTTTCTTT. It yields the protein CASSTRQGRGTEAFF.

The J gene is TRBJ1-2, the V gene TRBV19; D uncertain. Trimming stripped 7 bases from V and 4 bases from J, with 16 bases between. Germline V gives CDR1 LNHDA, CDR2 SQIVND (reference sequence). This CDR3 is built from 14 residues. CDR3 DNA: TGTGCCAGTAACCCGGGTGTAGTCGTCTATGGCTACACCTTC. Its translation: CASNPGVVVYGYTF.

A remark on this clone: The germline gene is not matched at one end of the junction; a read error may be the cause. CDR3 sequence (DNA): TGTGCTAGCAGCATACAGGGGGCTGAGGAGACCCAGTACTTC. Protein: CASSIQGAEETQYF. The chain combines TRBV7-7 with TRBJ2-5, with 9 positions matching TRBD1. This CDR3 has 14 residues. The germline V gene encodes CDR1 SSHAT and CDR2 FNYEAQ (reference sequence).

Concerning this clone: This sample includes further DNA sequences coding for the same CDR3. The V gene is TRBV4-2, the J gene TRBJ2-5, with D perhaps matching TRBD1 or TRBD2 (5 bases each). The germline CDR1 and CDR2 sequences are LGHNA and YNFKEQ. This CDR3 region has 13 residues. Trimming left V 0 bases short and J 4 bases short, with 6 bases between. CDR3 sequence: CASSQERGETQYF. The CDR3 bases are TGTGCCAGCAGCCAAGAGAGGGGAGAGACCCAGTACTTC.

CDR3 nucleotide sequence: TGTGCCAGCATCCCGGACGGTGGGACTGAAGCTTTCTTT. It translates to CASIPDGGTEAFF. The chain recombines TRBV6-5 with TRBJ1-1, with D uncertain. The CDR3 sequence is 13 residues long. Trimming left V 7 bases short and J 5 bases short, with 14 bases between. Germline V lookup: CDR1 MNHEY, CDR2 SVGAGI.

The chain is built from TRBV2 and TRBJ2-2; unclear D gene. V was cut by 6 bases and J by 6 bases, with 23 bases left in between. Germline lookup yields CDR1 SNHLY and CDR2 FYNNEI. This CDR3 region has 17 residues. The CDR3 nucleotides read TGTGCCAGCAGCCTTCCGAATCACAAACGTTCGGCCGGGGAGCTGTTTTTT. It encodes CASSLPNHKRSAGELFF. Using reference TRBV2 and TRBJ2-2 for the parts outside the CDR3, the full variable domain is EPEVTQTPSHQVTQMGQEVILRCVPISNHLYFYWYRQILGQKVEFLVSFYNNEISEKSEIFDDQFSVERPDGSNFTLKIRSTKLEDSAMYFCASSLPNHKRSAGELFFGEGSRLTVL.

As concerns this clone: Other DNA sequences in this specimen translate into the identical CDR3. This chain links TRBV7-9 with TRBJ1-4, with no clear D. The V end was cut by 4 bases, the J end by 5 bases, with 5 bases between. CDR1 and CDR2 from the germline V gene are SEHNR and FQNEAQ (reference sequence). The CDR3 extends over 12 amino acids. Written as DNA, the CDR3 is TGTGCCAGCAGCTCATTGAATGAAAAACTGTTTTTT. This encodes CASSSLNEKLFF. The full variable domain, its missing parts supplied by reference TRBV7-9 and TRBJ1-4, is DTGVSQNPRHKITKRGQNVTFRCDPISEHNRLYWYRQTLGQGPEFLTYFQNEAQLEKSRLLSDRFSAERPKGSFSTLEIQRTEQGDSAMYLCASSSLNEKLFFGSGTQLSVL.

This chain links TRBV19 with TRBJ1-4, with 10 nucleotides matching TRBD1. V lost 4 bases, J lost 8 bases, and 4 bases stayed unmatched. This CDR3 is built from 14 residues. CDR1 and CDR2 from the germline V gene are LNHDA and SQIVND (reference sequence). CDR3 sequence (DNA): TGTGCCAGTAGTACGACAGGGGGCTTCGAAAAACTGTTTTTT. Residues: CASSTTGGFEKLFF.

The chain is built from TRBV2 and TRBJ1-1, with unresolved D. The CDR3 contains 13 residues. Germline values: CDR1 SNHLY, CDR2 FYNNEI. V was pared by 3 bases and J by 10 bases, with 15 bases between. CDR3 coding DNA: TGTGCCAGCAGTGAGGCGTGGGAGGGTAGAGCTTTCTTT. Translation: CASSEAWEGRAFF.

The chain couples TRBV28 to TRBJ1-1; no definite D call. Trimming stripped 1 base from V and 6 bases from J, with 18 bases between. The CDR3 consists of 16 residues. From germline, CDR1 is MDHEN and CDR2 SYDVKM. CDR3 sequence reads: CASSLFSSLRAAEAFF. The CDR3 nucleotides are TGTGCCAGCAGTTTATTCTCTTCGCTCCGAGCGGCTGAAGCTTTCTTT. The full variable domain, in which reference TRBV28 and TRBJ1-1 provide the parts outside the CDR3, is DVKVTQSSRYLVKRTGEKVFLECVQDMDHENMFWYRQDPGLGLRLIYFSYDVKMKEKGDIPEGYSVSREKKERFSLILESASTNQTSMYLCASSLFSSLRAAEAFFGQGTRLTVV.

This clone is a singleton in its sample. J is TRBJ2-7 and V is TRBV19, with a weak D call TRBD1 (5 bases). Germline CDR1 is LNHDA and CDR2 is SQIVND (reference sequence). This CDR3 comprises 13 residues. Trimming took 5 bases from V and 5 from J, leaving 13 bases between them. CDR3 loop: CASSETARNEQYF. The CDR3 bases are TGTGCCAGTAGTGAGACAGCTCGAAACGAGCAGTACTTC.

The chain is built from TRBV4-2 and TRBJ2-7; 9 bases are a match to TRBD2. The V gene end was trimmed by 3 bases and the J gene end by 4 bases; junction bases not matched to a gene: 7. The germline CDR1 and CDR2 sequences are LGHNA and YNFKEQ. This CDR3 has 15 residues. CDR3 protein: CASSQVAGVRYEQYF. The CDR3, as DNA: TGTGCCAGCAGCCAGGTAGCGGGAGTTAGGTACGAGCAGTACTTC.

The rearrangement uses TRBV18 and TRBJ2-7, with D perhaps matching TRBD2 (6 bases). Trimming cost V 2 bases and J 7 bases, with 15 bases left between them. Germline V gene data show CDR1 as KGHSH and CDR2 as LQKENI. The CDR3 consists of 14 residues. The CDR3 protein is CASSPSGPPVEQYF. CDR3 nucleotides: TGTGCCAGCTCACCAAGCGGGCCTCCAGTGGAGCAGTACTTC. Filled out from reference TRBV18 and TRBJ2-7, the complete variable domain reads NAGVMQNPRHLVRRRGQEARLRCSPMKGHSHVYWYRQLPEEGLKFMVYLQKENIIDESGMPKERFSAEFPKEGPSILRIQQVVRGDSAAYFCASSPSGPPVEQYFGPGTRLTVT.

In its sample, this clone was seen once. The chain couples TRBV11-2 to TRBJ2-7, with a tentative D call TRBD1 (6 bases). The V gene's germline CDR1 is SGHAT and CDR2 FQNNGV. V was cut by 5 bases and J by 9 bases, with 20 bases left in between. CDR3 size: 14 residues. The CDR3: CASSHPGHQALQYF. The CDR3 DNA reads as TGTGCCAGCAGCCATCCGGGACACCAGGCCCTGCAGTACTTC.

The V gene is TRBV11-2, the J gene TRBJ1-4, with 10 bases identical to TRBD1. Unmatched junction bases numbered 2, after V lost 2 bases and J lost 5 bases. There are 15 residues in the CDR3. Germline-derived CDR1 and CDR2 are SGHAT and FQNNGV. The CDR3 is CASSLRDRGNEKLFF. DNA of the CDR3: TGTGCCAGCAGCTTAAGGGACAGGGGAAATGAAAAACTGTTTTTT.

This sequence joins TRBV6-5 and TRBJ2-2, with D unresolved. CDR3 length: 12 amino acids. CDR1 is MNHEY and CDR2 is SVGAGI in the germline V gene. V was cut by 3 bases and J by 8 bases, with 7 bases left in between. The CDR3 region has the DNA TGTGCCAGCAGTTATTTAGAGGGGGAGCTGTTTTTT. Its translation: CASSYLEGELFF.